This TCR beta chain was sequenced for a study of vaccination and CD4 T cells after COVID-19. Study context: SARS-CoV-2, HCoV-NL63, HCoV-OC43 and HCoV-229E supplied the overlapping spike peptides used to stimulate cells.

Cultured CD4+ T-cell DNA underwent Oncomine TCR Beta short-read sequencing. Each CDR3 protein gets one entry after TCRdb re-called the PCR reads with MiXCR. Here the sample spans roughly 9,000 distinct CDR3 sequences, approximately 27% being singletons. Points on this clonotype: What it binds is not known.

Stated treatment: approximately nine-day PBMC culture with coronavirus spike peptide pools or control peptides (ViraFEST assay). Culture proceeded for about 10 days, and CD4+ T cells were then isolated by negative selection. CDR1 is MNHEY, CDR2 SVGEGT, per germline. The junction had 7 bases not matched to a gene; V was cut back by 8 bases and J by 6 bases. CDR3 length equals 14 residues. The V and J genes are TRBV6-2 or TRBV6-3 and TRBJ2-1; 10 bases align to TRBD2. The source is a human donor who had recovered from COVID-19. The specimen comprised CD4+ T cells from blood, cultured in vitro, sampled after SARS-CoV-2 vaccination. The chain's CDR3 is CASGPGLASNEQFF. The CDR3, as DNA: TGTGCCAGCGGACCGGGACTAGCGTCCAATGAGCAGTTCTTC.